This TCR beta chain derives from a study of molecular identifiers for immune sequencing clone quantification. The germline V and J ends were trimmed by 3 bases and 5 bases, with 19 bases remaining between them. This CDR3 has 16 amino acids. TCRdb re-analysed the PCR reads in MiXCR, keeping a single row per CDR3 protein. This table has about 640,000 distinct CDR3 sequences, 15% to 20% appearing once. The chain joins TRBV12-3 or TRBV12-4 to TRBJ2-5; tentatively, D is TRBD2 (7 bases). The origin of this receptor is a human donor in good health. Some libraries in this study had Jurkat cell RNA spiked in. Sequencing input: naive CD8+ T cells from blood, with Jurkat cell RNA spiked in. Subset defined: FACS-sorted CD8+CD4-CCR7+CD45RA+ naive T cells. The CDR3 region has the DNA TGTGCCAGCAGTTTGGACAGCGGGGAGTCTGGGGAGACCCAGTACTTC. This encodes CASSLDSGESGETQYF.